The sequence of this T cell receptor beta chain was determined in a study of human T cells and chemical hapten exposure. Across the whole study: Diphenylcyclopropenone, dosed weekly to the scalp, was given to patients throughout the approximately 25-week study. Patch tests of 0.01% DPC on the upper back were read at 6 days. Findings of the study overall: Donor immune responses may differ from healthy people's, since all donors had alopecia. Sensitizing with DPC caused no change in TCRs above 1 in 1000 frequency.

MiXCR, run by TCRdb on the RACE reads, gives a single entry per CDR3 protein. The table lists 90,000 to 110,000 distinct CDR3 sequences, about 34% of them singletons. A word on this clonotype: Its target is unknown.

Time point indicated: patch test 3, about 24 weeks after DPC sensitization. The treatment: therapeutic diphenylcyclopropenone sensitization with weekly scalp DPC. The germline V and J ends were trimmed by 0 bases and 1 base, with 7 bases remaining between them. Germline-derived CDR1 and CDR2 are SGDLS and YYNGEE. CDR3 length equals 15 residues. The rearrangement joins TRBV9 to TRBJ1-4; D may be TRBD1 (5 bases). The sequencing used whole blood, collected in connection with sensitization to the hapten diphenylcyclopropenone (DPC). This receptor was taken from a man aged 35 to 55 with alopecia areata. Some clones in this sample may be carry-over from other donors' samples. CDR3 nucleotides: TGTGCCAGCAGCGTAGCTGGGGGAACTAATGAAAAACTGTTTTTT. Protein product: CASSVAGGTNEKLFF.